One and the same sample provided the 9 T cell receptor beta chains below, sequenced in a study of cytomegalovirus exposure and HLA in healthy donors. The data were produced by immunoSEQ multiplex PCR, yet TCRdb's version contains in-frame clones alone and is incomplete. The sample carries 150,000 to 200,000 clones, 85% to 90% recorded once. Material for sequencing was PBMCs. Receptor source: a man in his late teens or twenties in good health and CMV-seronegative.

This clone was seen only a few times. The chain has TRBV30 and TRBJ2-2; TRBD2 aligns across 13 bases. The V segment lost 4 bases and the J segment 3 bases; nucleotides outside the gene matches: 11. This CDR3 spans 18 amino acids. CDR1 is GTSNPN and CDR2 is SVGIG in the germline V gene (reference sequence). CDR3 residues: CAWKIWTSGSLDTGELFF. The DNA of the CDR3 is TGTGCCTGGAAAATTTGGACTAGCGGGAGTTTAGACACCGGGGAGCTGTTTTTT.

The CDR3 protein is CASFDRGRHTEAFF. For the CDR3, the DNA is TGCGCCAGTTTTGACAGGGGGCGCCACACTGAAGCTTTCTTT. This chain joins TRBV23-1 and TRBJ1-1; 10 bases fit TRBD1. TRBV23-1 is noted as an ORF with a role that remains uncertain. V dropped 9 bases and J dropped 3; count of bases not matched to a gene: 7. CDR3 length: 14 residues.

V and J are TRBV4-1 and TRBJ2-1; perhaps TRBD2 as D (7 bases). This CDR3 is 17 amino acids long. CDR1 MGHRA and CDR2 YSYEKL come from the germline V gene. The ends were cut back, 0 bases at V and 7 bases at J, with 19 bases in the middle. The CDR3 region is CASSQDLPRGARNEQFF. The CDR3, as DNA: TGCGCCAGCAGCCAAGATCTCCCACGGGGGGCACGGAATGAGCAGTTCTTC.

This clone was recorded only once. No DNA is shown, since the ends of the CDR3 on it are uncertain; the CDR3 is the one TCRdb lists. This sequence joins TRBV19 and TRBJ1-2; the D call TRBD1 from the table was never checked on the DNA. Germline V gene data show CDR1 as LNHDA and CDR2 as SQIVND (reference sequence). A total of 12 residues make up the CDR3, ends included. The CDR3: CASTSAGDGYTF.

The CDR3 DNA follows: TGCGCCAGCAGCTTTTTTCCAGGTCCCGCAGATACGCAGTATTTT. Protein: CASSFFPGPADTQYF. J is TRBJ2-3 and V is TRBV5-1; unclear D gene. The V gene lost 2 bases and the J gene lost 4 bases, with 14 bases spanning the gap. The germline CDR1 and CDR2 sequences are SGHRS and YFSETQ. The CDR3 sequence is 15 residues long. Drawing the rest from reference TRBV5-1 and TRBJ2-3, the complete variable domain is KAGVTQTPRYLIKTRGQQVTLSCSPISGHRSVSWYQQTPGQGLQFLFEYFSETQRNKGNFPGRFSGRQFSNSRSEMNVSTLELGDSALYLCASSFFPGPADTQYFGPGTRLTVL.

The V and J genes are TRBV5-6 and TRBJ2-7; 8 bases fit TRBD1. V lost 2 bases and J lost 9; bases outside the gene matches: 13. The CDR3 contains 15 residues. Germline V gene sequence: CDR1 SGHDT, CDR2 YYEEEE. CDR3 in amino acids: CASSFFGQGERGQYV. The CDR3 nucleotides are TGTGCCAGCAGCTTCTTTGGACAGGGTGAGAGGGGGCAGTACGTC.

V gene TRBV10-3 combines with J gene TRBJ1-1, with a weak D call TRBD1 (5 bases). Germline assignment: CDR1 ENHRY and CDR2 SYGVKD. Trimming pared 6 bases from V and 2 bases from J, leaving 16 bases between. This CDR3 is 15 amino acids long. For the CDR3, the DNA is TGTGCCATCAGGGGGACTACGGGAACTAACACTGAAGCTTTCTTT. This sequence encodes CAIRGTTGTNTEAFF.

The chain links TRBV2 to TRBJ1-1; maybe TRBD1 (5 bases). Germline V gives CDR1 SNHLY, CDR2 FYNNEI. The V and J ends lost 3 bases and 3 bases respectively, with 11 bases between them. This CDR3 has 14 residues. The chain's CDR3 is CASSDRAGYTEAFF. The CDR3, as DNA: TGTGCCAGCAGTGACAGGGCTGGTTACACTGAAGCTTTCTTT.

The chain couples TRBV6-1 to TRBJ1-3; 8 positions agree with TRBD1. The junction had 8 bases not matched to a gene; V was cut back by 4 bases and J by 0 bases. The CDR3 is made up of 17 amino acids. The germline gives CDR1 MNHNS, CDR2 SASEGT. CDR3 region: CASSGGQATYSGNTIYF. The CDR3 region has the DNA TGTGCCAGCAGTGGGGGACAGGCGACTTACTCTGGAAACACCATATATTTT.